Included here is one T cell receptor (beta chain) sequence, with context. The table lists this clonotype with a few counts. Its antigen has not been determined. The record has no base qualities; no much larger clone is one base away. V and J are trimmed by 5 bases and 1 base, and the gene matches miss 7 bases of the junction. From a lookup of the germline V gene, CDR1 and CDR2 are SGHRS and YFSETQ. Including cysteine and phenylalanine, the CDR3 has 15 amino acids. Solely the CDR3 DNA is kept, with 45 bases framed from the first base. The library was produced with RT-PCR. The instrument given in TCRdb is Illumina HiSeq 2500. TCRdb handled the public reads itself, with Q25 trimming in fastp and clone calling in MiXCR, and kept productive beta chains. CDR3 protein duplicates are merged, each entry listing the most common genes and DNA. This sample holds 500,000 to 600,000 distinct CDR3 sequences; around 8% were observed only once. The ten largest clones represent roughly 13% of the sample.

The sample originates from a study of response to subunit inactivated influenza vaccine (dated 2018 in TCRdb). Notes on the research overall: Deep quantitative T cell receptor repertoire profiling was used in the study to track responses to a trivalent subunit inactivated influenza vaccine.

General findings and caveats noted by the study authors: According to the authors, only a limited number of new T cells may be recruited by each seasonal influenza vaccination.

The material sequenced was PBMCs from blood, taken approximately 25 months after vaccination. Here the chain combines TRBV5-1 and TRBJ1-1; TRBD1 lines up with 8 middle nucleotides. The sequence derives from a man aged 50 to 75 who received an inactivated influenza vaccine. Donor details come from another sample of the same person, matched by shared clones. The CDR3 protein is CASRNPGTGNTEAFF. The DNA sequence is TGCGCCAGCAGAAATCCCGGGACAGGGAACACTGAAGCTTTCTTT.